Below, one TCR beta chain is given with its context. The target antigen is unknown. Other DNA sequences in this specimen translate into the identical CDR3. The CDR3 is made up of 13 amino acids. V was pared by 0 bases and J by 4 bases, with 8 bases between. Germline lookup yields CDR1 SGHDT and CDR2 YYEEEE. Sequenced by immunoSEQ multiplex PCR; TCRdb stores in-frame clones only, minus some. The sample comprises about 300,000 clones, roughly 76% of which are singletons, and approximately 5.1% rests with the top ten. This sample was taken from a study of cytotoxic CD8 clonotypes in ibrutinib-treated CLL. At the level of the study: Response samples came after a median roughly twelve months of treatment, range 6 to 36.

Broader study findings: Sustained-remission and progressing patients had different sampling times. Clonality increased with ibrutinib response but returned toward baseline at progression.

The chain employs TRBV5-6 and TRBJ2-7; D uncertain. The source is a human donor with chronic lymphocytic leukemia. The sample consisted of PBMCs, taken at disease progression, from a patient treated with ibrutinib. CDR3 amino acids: CASSLGASYEQYF. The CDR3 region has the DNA TGTGCCAGCAGCTTGGGTGCCTCTTACGAGCAGTACTTC.